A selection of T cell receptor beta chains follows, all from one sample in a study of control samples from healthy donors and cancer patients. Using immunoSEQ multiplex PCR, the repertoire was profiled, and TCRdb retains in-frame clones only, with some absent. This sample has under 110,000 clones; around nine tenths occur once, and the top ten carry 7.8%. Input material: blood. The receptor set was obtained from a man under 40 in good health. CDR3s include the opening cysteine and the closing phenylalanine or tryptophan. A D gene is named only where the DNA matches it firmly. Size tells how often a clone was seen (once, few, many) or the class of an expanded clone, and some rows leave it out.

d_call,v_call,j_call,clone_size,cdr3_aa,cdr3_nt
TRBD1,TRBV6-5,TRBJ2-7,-,CASRRQGPYEQYF,TGTGCCAGCAGACGACAGGGGCCTTACGAGCAGTACTTC
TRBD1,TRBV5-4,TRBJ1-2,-,CASRQTGGRYSNYGYTF,TGTGCCAGCAGACAAACAGGGGGTCGTTACTCTAACTATGGCTACACCTTC
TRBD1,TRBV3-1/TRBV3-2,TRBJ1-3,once,CASSSHTGTVSGNTIYF,TGTGCCAGCAGCTCCCATACCGGGACAGTCTCTGGAAACACCATATATTTT
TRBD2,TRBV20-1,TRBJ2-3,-,CSASPGGRDTQYF,TGCAGTGCTAGTCCGGGGGGAAGGGATACGCAGTATTTT
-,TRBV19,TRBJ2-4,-,CATRGNLAKNIQYF,TGTGCCACCCGAGGGAACCTAGCCAAAAACATTCAGTACTTC
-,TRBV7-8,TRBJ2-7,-,CASSLLQEQYF,TGTGCCAGCAGCTTACTACAAGAGCAGTACTTC
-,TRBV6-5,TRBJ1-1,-,CASSYGRQNTEAFF,TGTGCCAGCAGTTACGGCAGACAAAACACTGAAGCTTTCTTT
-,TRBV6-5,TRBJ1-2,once,CASSYSGLPRNYGYTF,TGTGCCAGCAGTTACTCAGGACTCCCCCGTAACTATGGCTACACCTTC
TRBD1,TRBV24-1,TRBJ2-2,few,CATSDSGTGVTGELFF,TGTGCCACCAGTGACTCCGGGACAGGGGTTACCGGGGAGCTGTTTTTT
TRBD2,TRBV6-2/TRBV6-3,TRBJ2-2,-,CASSPLGLAGFNTGELFF,TGTGCCAGCAGTCCACTTGGACTAGCGGGATTCAACACCGGGGAGCTGTTTTTT
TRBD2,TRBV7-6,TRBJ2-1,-,CACTAGGYNEQFF,TGTGCCTGCACAGCGGGAGGCTACAATGAGCAGTTCTTC
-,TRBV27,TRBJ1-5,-,CASSFGVGNQPQHF,TGTGCCAGCAGTTTTGGGGTCGGGAATCAGCCCCAGCATTTT
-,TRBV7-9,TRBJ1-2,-,CASSPLYAKTF,TGTGCCAGCAGCCCGCTTTATGCGAAGACCTTC
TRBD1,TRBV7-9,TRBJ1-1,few,CASSGDRGIGYTEAFF,TGTGCCAGCAGCGGCGACAGGGGAATTGGGTACACTGAAGCTTTCTTT
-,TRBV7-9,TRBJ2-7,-,CASSLVGASYEQYF,TGTGCCAGCAGCTTAGTAGGGGCGTCCTACGAGCAGTACTTC
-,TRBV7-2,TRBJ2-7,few,CASRDNRDEQYF,TGTGCCAGCAGGGATAACCGCGACGAGCAGTACTTC
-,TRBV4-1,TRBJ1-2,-,CASSPIGANGYTF,TGCGCCAGCAGCCCGATAGGGGCGAATGGCTACACCTTC
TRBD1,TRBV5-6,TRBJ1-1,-,CASSAGQGSEAFF,TGTGCCAGCAGCGCGGGACAGGGATCAGAAGCTTTCTTT
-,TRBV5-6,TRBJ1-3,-,CASSPGGSTGNTIYF,TGTGCCAGCAGCCCTGGGGGATCTACTGGAAACACCATATATTTT
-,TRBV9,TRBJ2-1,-,CASSVGSSRGNEQFF,TGTGCCAGCAGCGTTGGGTCTAGTCGGGGCAATGAGCAGTTCTTC
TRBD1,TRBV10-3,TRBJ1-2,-,CAISARQGMDYGYTF,TGTGCCATCAGTGCCAGACAGGGTATGGACTATGGCTACACCTTC
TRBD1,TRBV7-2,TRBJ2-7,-,CASSLAPPRGLHEQYF,TGTGCCAGCAGCTTAGCACCCCCCAGGGGGCTTCACGAGCAGTACTTC
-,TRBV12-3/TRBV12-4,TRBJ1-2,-,CASSFDHYGYTF,TGTGCCAGCAGTTTCGACCACTATGGCTACACCTTC
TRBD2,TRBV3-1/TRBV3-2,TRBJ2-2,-,CASSRFLAGTSGRATGELFF,TGTGCCAGCAGCCGATTCCTAGCCGGGACTAGCGGGAGGGCCACCGGGGAGCTGTTTTTT
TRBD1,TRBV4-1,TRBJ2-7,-,CASSHYDRDNEQYF,TGCGCCAGCAGCCACTACGACAGGGACAACGAGCAGTACTTC
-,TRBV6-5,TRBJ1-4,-,CASRQTGEKLFF,TGTGCCAGCAGACAGACGGGAGAAAAACTGTTTTTT
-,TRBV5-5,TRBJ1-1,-,CASSQGLNTEAFF,TGTGCCAGCAGCCAAGGGCTTAACACTGAAGCTTTCTTT
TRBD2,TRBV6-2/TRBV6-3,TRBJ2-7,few,CASSYSNLGVAGDEQYF,TGTGCCAGCAGTTACTCGAACCTAGGAGTAGCGGGAGACGAGCAGTACTTC
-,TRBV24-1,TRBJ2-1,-,CATSDALSANEQFF,TGTGCCACCAGTGATGCCCTTAGTGCCAACGAGCAGTTCTTC
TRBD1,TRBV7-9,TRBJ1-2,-,CASSSGGQGNYGYTF,TGTGCCAGCAGCTCGGGAGGACAGGGCAACTATGGCTACACCTTC
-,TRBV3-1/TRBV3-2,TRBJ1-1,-,CASSQEGSVNTEAFF,TGTGCCAGCAGCCAAGAGGGTTCGGTGAACACTGAAGCTTTCTTT
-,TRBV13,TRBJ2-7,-,CASSRTSSYEQYF,TGTGCCAGCAGCCGAACTAGCTCCTACGAGCAGTACTTC
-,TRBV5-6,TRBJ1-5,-,CASSSFDSLNQPQHF,TGTGCCAGCAGCTCGTTTGACAGTCTCAATCAGCCCCAGCATTTT
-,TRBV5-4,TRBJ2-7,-,CASSFGSYEQYF,TGTGCCAGCAGCTTCGGATCCTACGAGCAGTACTTC
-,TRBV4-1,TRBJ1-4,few,CASRPGLGGEKLFF,TGCGCCAGCAGACCAGGGCTTGGAGGGGAAAAACTGTTTTTT
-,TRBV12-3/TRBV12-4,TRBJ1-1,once,CASSSINTEAFF,TGTGCCAGCAGTTCGATAAACACTGAAGCTTTCTTT
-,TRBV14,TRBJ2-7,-,CASSHRLITHEQYF,TGTGCCAGCAGTCACAGACTGATTACCCACGAGCAGTACTTC
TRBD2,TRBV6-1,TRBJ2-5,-,CASSAGGGGEVTQYF,TGTGCCAGCAGTGCGGGGGGCGGGGGGGAGGTGACCCAGTACTTC
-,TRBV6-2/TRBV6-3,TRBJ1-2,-,CASSILLGAHYGYTF,TGTGCCAGCAGTATCCTGCTCGGGGCTCACTATGGCTACACCTTC
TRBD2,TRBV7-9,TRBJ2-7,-,CASSLTSGGAYEQYF,TGTGCCAGCAGTCTGACTAGCGGAGGGGCCTACGAGCAGTACTTC
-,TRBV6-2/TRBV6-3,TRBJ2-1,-,CASSYSLRTNSYNEQFF,TGTGCCAGCAGTTATTCATTGCGGACCAACTCCTACAATGAGCAGTTCTTC
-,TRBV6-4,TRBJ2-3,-,CASSDSPDSSTDTQYF,TGTGCCAGCAGTGACTCGCCAGACTCTAGCACAGATACGCAGTATTTT
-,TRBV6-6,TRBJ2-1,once,CASNYLGTNEQFF,TGTGCCAGCAACTACCTGGGGACCAATGAGCAGTTCTTC
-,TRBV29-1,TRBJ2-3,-,CSVRGPKGSQYF,TGCAGCGTTCGGGGGCCGAAGGGGTCGCAGTATTTT
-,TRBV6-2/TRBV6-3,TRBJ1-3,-,CASSFYSGNTIYF,TGTGCCAGCAGCTTCTACTCTGGAAACACCATATATTTT
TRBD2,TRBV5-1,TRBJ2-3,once,CASSSGGTRDTQYF,TGCGCCAGCAGCTCGGGGGGTACCAGAGATACGCAGTATTTT
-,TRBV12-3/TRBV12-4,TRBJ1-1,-,CASSSGVEAFF,TGTGCCAGCAGTTCTGGGGTTGAAGCTTTCTTT
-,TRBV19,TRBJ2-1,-,CASSIDLYNEQFF,TGTGCCAGTAGTATAGACTTATACAATGAGCAGTTCTTC
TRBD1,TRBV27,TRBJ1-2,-,CASSLSGIYQTGGEEGYTF,TGTGCCAGCAGTTTAAGTGGGATTTATCAGACAGGGGGCGAGGAGGGCTACACCTTC
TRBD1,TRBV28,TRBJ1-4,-,CADLQGLLDLKATNEKLFF,TGTGCCGATTTACAGGGGCTGCTGGACCTGAAAGCAACTAATGAAAAACTGTTTTTT
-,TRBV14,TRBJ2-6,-,CASSQDSSSGANVLTF,TGTGCCAGCAGCCAAGACAGTTCCTCTGGGGCCAACGTCCTGACTTTC
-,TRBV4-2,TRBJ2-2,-,CASSQRGWVPSSSLRADTGELFF,TGTGCCAGCAGCCAACGGGGTTGGGTCCCCTCCTCCTCCCTCCGAGCCGACACCGGGGAGCTGTTTTTT
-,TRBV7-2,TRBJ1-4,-,CASSLTGLNEKLFF,TGTGCCAGCAGCTTGACAGGCTTGAATGAAAAACTGTTTTTT